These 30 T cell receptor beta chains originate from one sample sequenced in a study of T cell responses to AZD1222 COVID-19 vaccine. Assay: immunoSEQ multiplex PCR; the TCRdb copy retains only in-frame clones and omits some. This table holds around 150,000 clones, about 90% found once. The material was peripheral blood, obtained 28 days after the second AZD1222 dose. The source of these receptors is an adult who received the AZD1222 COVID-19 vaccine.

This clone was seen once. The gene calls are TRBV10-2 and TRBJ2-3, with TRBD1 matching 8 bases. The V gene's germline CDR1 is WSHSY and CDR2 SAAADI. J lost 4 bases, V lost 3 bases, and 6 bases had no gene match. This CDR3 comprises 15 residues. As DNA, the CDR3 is TGCGCCAGCAGTGATAAAGGGACAGGAGCAGATACGCAGTATTTT. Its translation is CASSDKGTGADTQYF.

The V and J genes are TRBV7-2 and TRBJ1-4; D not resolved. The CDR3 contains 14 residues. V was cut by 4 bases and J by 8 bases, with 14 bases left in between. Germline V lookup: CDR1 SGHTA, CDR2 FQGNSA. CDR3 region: CASSSWDDGEKLFF. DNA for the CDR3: TGTGCCAGCAGCTCATGGGATGATGGAGAAAAACTGTTTTTT.

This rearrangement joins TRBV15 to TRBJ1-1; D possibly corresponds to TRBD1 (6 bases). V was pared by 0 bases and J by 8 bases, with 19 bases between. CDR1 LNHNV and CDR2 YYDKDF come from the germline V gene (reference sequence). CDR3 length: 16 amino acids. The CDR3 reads CATSRDMGDRWMEAFF. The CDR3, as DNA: TGTGCCACCAGCAGAGATATGGGTGACAGGTGGATGGAAGCTTTCTTT.

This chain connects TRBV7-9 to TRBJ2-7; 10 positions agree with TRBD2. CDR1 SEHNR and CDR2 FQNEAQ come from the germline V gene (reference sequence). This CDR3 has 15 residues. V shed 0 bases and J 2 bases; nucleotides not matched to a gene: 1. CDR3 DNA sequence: TGTGCCAGCAGCTTAGCTACTAGCGGGGCCTACGAGCAGTACTTC. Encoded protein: CASSLATSGAYEQYF.

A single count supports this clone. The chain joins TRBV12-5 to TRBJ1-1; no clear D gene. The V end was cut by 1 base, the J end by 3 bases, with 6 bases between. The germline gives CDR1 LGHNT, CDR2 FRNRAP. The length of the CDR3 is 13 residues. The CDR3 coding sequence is TGTGCTAGTGGTTTGGAAGGTTACACTGAAGCTTTCTTT. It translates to CASGLEGYTEAFF.

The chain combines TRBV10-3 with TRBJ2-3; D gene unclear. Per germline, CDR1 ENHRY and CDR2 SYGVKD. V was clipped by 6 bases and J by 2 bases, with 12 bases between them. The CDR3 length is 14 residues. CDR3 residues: CAIRRIEDTDTQYF. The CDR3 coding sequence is TGTGCCATCAGGAGAATAGAGGACACAGATACGCAGTATTTT.

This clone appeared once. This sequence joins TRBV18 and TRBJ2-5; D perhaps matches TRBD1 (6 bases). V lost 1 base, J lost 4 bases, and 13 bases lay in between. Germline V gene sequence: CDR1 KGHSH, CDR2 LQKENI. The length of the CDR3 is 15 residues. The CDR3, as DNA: TGTGCCAGCTCACCACAGGGACCCAGGGGAGAGACCCAGTACTTC. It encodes CASSPQGPRGETQYF. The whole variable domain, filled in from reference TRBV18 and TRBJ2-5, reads NAGVMQNPRHLVRRRGQEARLRCSPMKGHSHVYWYRQLPEEGLKFMVYLQKENIIDESGMPKERFSAEFPKEGPSILRIQQVVRGDSAAYFCASSPQGPRGETQYFGPGTRLLVL.

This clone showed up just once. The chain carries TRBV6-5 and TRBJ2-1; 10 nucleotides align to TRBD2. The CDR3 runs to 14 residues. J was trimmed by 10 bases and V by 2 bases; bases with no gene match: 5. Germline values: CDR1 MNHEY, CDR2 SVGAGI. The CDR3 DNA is TGTGCCAGCAGTTACGGGACTAGCGTTCGAGAGCAGTTCTTC. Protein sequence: CASSYGTSVREQFF.

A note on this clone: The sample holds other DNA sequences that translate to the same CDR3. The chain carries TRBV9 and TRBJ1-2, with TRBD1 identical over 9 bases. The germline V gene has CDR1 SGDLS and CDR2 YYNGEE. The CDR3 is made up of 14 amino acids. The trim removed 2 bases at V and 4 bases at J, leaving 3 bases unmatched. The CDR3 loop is CASSVGQGTYGYTF. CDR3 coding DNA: TGTGCCAGCAGCGTCGGACAGGGGACCTATGGCTACACCTTC.

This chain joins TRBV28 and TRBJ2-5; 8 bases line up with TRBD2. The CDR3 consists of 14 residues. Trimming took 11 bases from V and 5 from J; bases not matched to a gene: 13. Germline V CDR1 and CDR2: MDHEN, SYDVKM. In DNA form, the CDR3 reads TGTGCCGTAGAGGGGACTAGGGGTGAGGAGACCCAGTACTTC. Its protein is CAVEGTRGEETQYF. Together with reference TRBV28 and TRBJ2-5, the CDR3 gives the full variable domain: DVKVTQSSRYLVKRTGEKVFLECVQDMDHENMFWYRQDPGLGLRLIYFSYDVKMKEKGDIPEGYSVSREKKERFSLILESASTNQTSMYLCAVEGTRGEETQYFGPGTRLLVL.

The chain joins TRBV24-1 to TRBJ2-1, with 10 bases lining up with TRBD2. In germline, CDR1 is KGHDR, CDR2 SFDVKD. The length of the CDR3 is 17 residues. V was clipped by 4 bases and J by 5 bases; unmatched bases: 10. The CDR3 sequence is CATSDPVSLAGNNEQFF. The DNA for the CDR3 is TGTGCCACCAGTGACCCCGTCTCACTAGCGGGGAACAATGAGCAGTTCTTC.

Here the CDR3 reads CASSQARANVLTF. The CDR3 region has the DNA TGTGCCAGCAGCCAGGCGAGGGCCAACGTCCTGACTTTC. V is TRBV7-9 and J is TRBJ2-6; no definite D call. V was pared by 5 bases and J by 5 bases, with 7 bases between. CDR3 length equals 13 residues. Germline CDR1 is SEHNR and CDR2 is FQNEAQ (reference sequence).

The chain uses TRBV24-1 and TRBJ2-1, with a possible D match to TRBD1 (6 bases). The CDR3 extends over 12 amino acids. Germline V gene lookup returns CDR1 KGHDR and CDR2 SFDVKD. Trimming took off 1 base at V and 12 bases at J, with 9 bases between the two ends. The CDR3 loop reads CATSDLPGVQFF. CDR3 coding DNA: TGTGCCACCAGTGATTTACCAGGGGTGCAGTTCTTC.

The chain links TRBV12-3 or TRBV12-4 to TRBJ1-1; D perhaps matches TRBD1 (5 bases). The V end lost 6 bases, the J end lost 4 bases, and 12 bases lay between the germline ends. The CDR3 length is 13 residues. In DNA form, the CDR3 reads TGTGCCAGCAGGCTGGGGGTTGGCACTGAAGCTTTCTTT. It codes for CASRLGVGTEAFF.

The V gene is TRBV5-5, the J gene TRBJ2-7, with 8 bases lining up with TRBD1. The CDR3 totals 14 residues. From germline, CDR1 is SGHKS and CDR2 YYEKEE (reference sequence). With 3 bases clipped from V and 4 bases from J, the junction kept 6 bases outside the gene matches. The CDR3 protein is CASSSAGGRYEQYF. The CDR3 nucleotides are TGTGCCAGCAGCTCAGCAGGGGGCAGGTACGAGCAGTACTTC.

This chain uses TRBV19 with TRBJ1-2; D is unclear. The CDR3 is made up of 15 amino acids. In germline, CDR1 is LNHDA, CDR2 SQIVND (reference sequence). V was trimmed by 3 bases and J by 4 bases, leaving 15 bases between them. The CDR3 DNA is TGTGCCAGTAGTATCTCCACTTGGGCGAGCTATGGCTACACCTTC. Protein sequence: CASSISTWASYGYTF.

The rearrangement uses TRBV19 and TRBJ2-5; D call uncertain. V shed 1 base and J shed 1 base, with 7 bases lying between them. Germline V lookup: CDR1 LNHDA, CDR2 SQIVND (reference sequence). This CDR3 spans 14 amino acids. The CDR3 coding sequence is TGTGCCAGTAGTATAGCCACATCCCAAGAGACCCAGTACTTC. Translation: CASSIATSQETQYF. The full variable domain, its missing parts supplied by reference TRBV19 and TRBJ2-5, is DGGITQSPKYLFRKEGQNVTLSCEQNLNHDAMYWYRQDPGQGLRLIYYSQIVNDFQKGDIAEGYSVSREKKESFPLTVTSAQKNPTAFYLCASSIATSQETQYFGPGTRLLVL.

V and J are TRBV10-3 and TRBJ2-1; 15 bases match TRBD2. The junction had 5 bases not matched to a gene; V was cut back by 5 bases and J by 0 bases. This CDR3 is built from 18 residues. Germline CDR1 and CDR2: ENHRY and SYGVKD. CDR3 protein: CAISSGLAGGSSYNEQFF. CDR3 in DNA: TGTGCCATCAGTTCGGGACTAGCGGGGGGTAGCTCCTACAATGAGCAGTTCTTC.

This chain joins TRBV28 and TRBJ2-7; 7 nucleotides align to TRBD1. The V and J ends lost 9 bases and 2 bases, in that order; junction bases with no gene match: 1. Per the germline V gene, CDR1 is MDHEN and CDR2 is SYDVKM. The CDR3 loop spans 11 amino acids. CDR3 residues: CASTGAYEQYF. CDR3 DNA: TGTGCCAGTACAGGGGCCTACGAGCAGTACTTC. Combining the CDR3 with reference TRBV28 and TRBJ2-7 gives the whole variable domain DVKVTQSSRYLVKRTGEKVFLECVQDMDHENMFWYRQDPGLGLRLIYFSYDVKMKEKGDIPEGYSVSREKKERFSLILESASTNQTSMYLCASTGAYEQYFGPGTRLTVT.

The CDR3 DNA sequence: TGTGCCAGCAGCTTACACGTCGGGGGGACGGGGGAGCAGTACTTC. Protein product: CASSLHVGGTGEQYF. V usage is TRBV11-2 and J usage is TRBJ2-7; 7 nucleotides match TRBD2. CDR3 length equals 15 residues. Germline loops: CDR1 SGHAT, CDR2 FQNNGV. V trimming: 2 bases; J trimming: 7 bases; junction bases outside the gene matches: 11.

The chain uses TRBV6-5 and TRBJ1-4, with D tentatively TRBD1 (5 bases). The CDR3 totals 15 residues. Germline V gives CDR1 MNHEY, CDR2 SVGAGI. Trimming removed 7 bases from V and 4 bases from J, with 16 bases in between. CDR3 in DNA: TGTGCCAGCACCTTTACTGGGGGGGATAATGAAAAACTGTTTTTT. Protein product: CASTFTGGDNEKLFF.

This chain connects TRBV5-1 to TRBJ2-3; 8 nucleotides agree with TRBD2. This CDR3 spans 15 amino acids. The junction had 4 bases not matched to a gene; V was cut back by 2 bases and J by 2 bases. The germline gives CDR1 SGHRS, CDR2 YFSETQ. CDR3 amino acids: CASSFGRGATDTQYF. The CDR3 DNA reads TGCGCCAGCAGCTTCGGGCGGGGGGCCACAGATACGCAGTATTTT.

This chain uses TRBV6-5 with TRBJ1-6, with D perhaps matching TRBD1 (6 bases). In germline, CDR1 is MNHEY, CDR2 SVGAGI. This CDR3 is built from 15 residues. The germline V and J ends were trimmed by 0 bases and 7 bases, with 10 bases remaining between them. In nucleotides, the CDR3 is TGTGCCAGCAGTTACTCGAGGGGGGAGAATTCACCCCTCCACTTT. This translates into CASSYSRGENSPLHF.

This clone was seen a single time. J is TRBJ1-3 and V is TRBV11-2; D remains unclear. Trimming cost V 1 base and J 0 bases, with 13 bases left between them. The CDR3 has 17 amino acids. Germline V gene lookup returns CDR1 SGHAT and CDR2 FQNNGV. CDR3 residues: CASSLVATATSGNTIYF. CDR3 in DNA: TGTGCCAGCAGCTTAGTCGCGACGGCCACCTCTGGAAACACCATATATTTT.

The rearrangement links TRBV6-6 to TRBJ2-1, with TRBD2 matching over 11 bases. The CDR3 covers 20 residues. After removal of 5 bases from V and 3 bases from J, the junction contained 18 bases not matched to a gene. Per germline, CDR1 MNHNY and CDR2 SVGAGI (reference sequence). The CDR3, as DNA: TGTGCCAGCAGTCCCCGGGAGGGGCTCTGGGGACTAGCGGTCTACAATGAGCAGTTCTTC. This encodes CASSPREGLWGLAVYNEQFF.

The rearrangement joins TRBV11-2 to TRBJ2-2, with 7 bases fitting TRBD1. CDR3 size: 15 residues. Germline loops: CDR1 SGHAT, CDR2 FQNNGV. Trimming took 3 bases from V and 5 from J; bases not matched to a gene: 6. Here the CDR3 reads CASSLGDSRTGELFF. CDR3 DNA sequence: TGTGCCAGCAGCTTGGGGGACAGTCGAACCGGGGAGCTGTTTTTT.

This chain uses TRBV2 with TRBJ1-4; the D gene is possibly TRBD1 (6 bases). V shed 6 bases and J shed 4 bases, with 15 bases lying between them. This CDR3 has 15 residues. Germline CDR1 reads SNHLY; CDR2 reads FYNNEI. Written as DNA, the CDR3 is TGTGCCAGCAGGGGAACGACAGGAGTTAATGAAAAACTGTTTTTT. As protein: CASRGTTGVNEKLFF.

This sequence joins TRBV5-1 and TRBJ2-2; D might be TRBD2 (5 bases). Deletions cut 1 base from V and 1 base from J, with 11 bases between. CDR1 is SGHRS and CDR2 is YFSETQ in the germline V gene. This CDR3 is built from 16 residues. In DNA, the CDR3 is TGCGCCAGCAGCTTGATGGAGGCGGGGAACACCGGGGAGCTGTTTTTT. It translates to CASSLMEAGNTGELFF.

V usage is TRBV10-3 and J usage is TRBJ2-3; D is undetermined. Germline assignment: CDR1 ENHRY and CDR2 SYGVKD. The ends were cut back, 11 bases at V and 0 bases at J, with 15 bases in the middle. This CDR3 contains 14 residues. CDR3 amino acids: CASTSTESTDTQYF. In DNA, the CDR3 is TGTGCCTCCACCAGCACGGAGAGCACAGATACGCAGTATTTT.

The CDR3 DNA reads as TGTGCCAGCAGTTCGAATGACTTCTCTGGGGCCAACGTCCTGACTTTC. It yields the protein CASSSNDFSGANVLTF. This chain connects TRBV6-5 to TRBJ2-6; D not resolved. The germline V gene has CDR1 MNHEY and CDR2 SVGAGI. The CDR3 spans 16 residues. V lost 4 bases and J 0 bases, leaving 10 bases between the germline ends.